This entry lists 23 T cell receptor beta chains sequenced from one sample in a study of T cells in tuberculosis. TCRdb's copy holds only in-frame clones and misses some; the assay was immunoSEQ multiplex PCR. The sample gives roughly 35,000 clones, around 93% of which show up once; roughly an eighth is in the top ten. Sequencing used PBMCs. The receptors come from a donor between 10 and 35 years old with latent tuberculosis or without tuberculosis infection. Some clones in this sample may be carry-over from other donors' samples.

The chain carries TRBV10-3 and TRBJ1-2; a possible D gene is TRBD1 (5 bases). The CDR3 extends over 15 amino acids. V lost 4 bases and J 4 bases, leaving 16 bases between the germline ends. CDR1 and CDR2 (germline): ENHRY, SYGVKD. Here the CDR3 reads CAISARDAGGYGYTF. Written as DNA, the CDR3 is TGTGCCATCAGTGCCAGGGACGCGGGGGGCTATGGCTACACCTTC.

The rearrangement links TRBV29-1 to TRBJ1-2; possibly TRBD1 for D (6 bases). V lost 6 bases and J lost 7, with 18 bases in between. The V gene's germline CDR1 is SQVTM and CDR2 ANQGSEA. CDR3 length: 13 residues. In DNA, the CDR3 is TGCAGCGTACCCGGCGGGGGCCTGGGTGGCTACACCTTC. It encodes CSVPGGGLGGYTF.

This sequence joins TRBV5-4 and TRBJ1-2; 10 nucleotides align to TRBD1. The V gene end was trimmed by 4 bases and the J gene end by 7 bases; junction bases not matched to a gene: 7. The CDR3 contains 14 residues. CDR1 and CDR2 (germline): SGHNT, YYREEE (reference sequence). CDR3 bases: TGTGCCAGCAGCCCCAAAAGACAGGGGGCTGGCTACACCTTC. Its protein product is CASSPKRQGAGYTF.

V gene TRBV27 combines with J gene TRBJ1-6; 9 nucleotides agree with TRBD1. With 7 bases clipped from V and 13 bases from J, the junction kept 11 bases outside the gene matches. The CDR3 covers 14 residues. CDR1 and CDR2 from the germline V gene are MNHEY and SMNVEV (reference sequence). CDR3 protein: CASKLRDRVQPLHF. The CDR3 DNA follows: TGTGCCAGCAAGCTCCGGGACAGGGTGCAGCCCCTCCACTTT.

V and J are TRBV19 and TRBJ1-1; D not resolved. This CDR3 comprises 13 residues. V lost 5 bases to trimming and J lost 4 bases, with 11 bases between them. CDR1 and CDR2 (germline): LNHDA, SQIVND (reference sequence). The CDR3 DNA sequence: TGTGCCAGTAGTTGGTCAGGCCCCACTGAAGCTTTCTTT. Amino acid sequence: CASSWSGPTEAFF.

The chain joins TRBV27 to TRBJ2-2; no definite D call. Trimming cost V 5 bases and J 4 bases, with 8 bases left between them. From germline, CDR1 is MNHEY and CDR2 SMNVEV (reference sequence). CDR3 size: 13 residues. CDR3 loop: CASSPRGTGELFF. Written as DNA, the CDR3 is TGTGCCAGCAGTCCTCGCGGCACCGGGGAGCTGTTTTTT.

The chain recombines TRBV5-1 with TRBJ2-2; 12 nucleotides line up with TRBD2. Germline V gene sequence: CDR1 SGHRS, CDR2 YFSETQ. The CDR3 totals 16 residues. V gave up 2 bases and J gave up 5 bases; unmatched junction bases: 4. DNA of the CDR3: TGCGCCAGCAGCTTAGGGACTAGCGGGCGGACCGGGGAGCTGTTTTTT. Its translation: CASSLGTSGRTGELFF.

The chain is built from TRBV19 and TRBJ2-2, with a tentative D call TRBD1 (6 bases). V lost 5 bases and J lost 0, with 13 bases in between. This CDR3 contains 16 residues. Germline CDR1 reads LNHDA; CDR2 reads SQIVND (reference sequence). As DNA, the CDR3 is TGTGCCAGTAGTCCCCGGACAGATACGAACACCGGGGAGCTGTTTTTT. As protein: CASSPRTDTNTGELFF.

The CDR3 DNA follows: TGTGCCAGCTCACCACGAACAGGGGGAGAAAAAACAGATACGCAGTATTTT. Translating gives CASSPRTGGEKTDTQYF. The genes are TRBV18 and TRBJ2-3; 8 positions match TRBD1. CDR3 size: 17 residues. J lost 3 bases, V lost 1 base, and 9 bases had no gene match. Per germline, CDR1 KGHSH and CDR2 LQKENI. Full variable domain (rest looked up from reference TRBV18 and TRBJ2-3): NAGVMQNPRHLVRRRGQEARLRCSPMKGHSHVYWYRQLPEEGLKFMVYLQKENIIDESGMPKERFSAEFPKEGPSILRIQQVVRGDSAAYFCASSPRTGGEKTDTQYFGPGTRLTVL.

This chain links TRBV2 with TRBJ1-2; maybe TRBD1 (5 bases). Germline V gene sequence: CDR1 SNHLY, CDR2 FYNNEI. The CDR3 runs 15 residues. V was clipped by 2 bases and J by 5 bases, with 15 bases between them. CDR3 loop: CASSESTQAKYGYTF. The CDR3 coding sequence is TGTGCCAGCAGTGAAAGCACACAGGCAAAGTATGGCTACACCTTC. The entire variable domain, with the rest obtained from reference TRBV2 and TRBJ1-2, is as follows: EPEVTQTPSHQVTQMGQEVILRCVPISNHLYFYWYRQILGQKVEFLVSFYNNEISEKSEIFDDQFSVERPDGSNFTLKIRSTKLEDSAMYFCASSESTQAKYGYTFGSGTRLTVV.

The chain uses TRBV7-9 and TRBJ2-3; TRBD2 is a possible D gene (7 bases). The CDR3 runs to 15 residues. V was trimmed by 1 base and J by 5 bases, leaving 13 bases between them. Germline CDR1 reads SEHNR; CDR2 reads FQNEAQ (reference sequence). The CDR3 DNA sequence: TGTGCCAGCAGCTTAGGGGGGGGGCCTCGAGATACGCAGTATTTT. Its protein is CASSLGGGPRDTQYF.

The CDR3 bases are TGTGCCAGCAGCTTAGAACTCAACACTGAAGCTTTCTTT. It translates to CASSLELNTEAFF. The chain has TRBV7-7 and TRBJ1-1; D remains unclear. The CDR3 is made up of 13 amino acids. CDR1 is SSHAT and CDR2 is FNYEAQ in the germline V gene (reference sequence). V was clipped by 1 base and J by 2 bases, with 5 bases between them.

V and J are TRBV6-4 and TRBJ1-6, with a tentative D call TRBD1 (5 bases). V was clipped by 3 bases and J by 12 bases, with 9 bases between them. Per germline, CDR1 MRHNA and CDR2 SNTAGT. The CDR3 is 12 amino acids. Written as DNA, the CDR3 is TGTGCCAGCAGTGAGATCGGGGGACCCCTCCACTTT. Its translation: CASSEIGGPLHF.

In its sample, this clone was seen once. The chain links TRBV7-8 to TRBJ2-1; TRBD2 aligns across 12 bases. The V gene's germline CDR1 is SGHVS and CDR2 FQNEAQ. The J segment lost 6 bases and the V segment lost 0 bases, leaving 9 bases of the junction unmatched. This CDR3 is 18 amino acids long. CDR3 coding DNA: TGTGCCAGCAGCTTAGCGTTTCTAGCGGGGGGGCTTGCCAATGAGCAGTTCTTC. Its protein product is CASSLAFLAGGLANEQFF.

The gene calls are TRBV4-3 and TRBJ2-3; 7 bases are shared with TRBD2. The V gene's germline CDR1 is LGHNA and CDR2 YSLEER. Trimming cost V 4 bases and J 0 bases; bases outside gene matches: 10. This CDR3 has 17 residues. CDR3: CASSPRGSSGSTDTQYF. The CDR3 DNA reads TGCGCCAGCAGCCCCCGGGGTTCTAGCGGCAGCACAGATACGCAGTATTTT.

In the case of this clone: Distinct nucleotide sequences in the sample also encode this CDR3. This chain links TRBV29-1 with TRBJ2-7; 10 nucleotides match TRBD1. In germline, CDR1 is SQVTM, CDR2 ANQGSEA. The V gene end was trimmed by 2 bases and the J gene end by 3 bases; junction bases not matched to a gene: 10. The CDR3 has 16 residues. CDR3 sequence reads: CSVERPGTGDIYEQYF. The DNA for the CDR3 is TGCAGCGTTGAACGACCTGGGACAGGGGATATCTACGAGCAGTACTTC.

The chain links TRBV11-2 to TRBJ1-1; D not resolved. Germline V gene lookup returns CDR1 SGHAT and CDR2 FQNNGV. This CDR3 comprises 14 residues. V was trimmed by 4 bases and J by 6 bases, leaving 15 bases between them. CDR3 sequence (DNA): TGTGCCAGCAGCTCACGACAAGCCCACCCTGAAGCTTTCTTT. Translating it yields CASSSRQAHPEAFF.

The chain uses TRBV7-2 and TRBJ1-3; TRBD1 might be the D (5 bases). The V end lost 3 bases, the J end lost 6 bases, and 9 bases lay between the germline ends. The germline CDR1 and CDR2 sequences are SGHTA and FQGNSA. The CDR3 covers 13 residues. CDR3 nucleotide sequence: TGTGCCAGCAGCTTCGGGGGTTCAAACACCATATATTTT. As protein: CASSFGGSNTIYF.

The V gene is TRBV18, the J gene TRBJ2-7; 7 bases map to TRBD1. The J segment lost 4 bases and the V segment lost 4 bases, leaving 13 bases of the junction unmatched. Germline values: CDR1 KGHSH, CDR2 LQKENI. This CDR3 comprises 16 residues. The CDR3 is CASSLQGMSLTYEQYF. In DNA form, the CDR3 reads TGTGCCAGCTCACTACAGGGGATGTCCCTGACTTACGAGCAGTACTTC.

CDR3 DNA: TGTGCCAGCAGCTTAAAACTGGGACAGGGGTACGAGCAGTACTTC. Translation gives CASSLKLGQGYEQYF. The genes are TRBV13 and TRBJ2-7; 10 nucleotides line up with TRBD1. The CDR3 has 15 amino acids. In germline, CDR1 is PRHDT, CDR2 FYEKMQ (reference sequence). Trimming took 2 bases from V and 4 from J; bases not matched to a gene: 5. Full variable domain (rest looked up from reference TRBV13 and TRBJ2-7): AAGVIQSPRHLIKEKRETATLKCYPIPRHDTVYWYQQGPGQDPQFLISFYEKMQSDKGSIPDRFSAQQFSDYHSELNMSSLELGDSALYFCASSLKLGQGYEQYFGPGTRLTVT.

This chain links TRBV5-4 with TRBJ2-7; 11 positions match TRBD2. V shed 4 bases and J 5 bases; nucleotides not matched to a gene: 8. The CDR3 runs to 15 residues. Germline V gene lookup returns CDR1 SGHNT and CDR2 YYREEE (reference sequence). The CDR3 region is CASSTPLAGVDEQYF. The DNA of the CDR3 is TGTGCCAGCAGCACCCCACTAGCGGGGGTCGACGAGCAGTACTTC. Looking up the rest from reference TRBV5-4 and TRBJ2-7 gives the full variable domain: ETGVTQSPTHLIKTRGQQVTLRCSSQSGHNTVSWYQQALGQGPQFIFQYYREEENGRGNFPPRFSGLQFPNYSSELNVNALELDDSALYLCASSTPLAGVDEQYFGPGTRLTVT.

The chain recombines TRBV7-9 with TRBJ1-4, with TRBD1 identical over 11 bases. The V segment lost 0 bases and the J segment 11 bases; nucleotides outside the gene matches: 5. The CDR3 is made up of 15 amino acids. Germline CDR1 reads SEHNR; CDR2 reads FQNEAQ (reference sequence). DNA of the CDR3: TGTGCCAGCAGCTTAGCCACCGGGACAGGGGGGAAACTGTTTTTT. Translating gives CASSLATGTGGKLFF. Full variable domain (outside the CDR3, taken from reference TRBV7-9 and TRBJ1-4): DTGVSQNPRHKITKRGQNVTFRCDPISEHNRLYWYRQTLGQGPEFLTYFQNEAQLEKSRLLSDRFSAERPKGSFSTLEIQRTEQGDSAMYLCASSLATGTGGKLFFGSGTQLSVL.

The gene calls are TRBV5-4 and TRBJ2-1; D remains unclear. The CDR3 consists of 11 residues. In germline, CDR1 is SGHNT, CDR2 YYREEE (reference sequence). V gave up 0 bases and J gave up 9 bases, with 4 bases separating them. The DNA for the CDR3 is TGTGCCAGCAGCTTGGCTAGTGAGCAGTTCTTC. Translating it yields CASSLASEQFF.